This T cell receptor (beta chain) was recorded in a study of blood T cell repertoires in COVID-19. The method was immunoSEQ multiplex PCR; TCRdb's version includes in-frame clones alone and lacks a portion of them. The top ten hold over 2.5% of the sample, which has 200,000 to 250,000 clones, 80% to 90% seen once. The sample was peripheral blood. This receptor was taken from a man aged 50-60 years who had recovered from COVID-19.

In nucleotides, the CDR3 is TGTGCCAGCAGTTTACTCCAGGACAGGTACTCTGGAAACACCATATATTTT. This encodes CASSLLQDRYSGNTIYF. This chain connects TRBV28 to TRBJ1-3; 7 nucleotides match TRBD1. Per the germline V gene, CDR1 is MDHEN and CDR2 is SYDVKM. Losses at the gene ends were 2 bases for V and 0 bases for J; bases not matched to a gene: 7. The CDR3 runs 17 residues.